Listed here are 6 T cell receptor beta chains from one sample, sequenced in a study of tumor-infiltrating lymphocytes in localized non-small cell lung cancer. TCRdb keeps only in-frame clones here, not all; method: immunoSEQ multiplex PCR. The sample contains some 14,000 clones, around two thirds of which appear only once. The sample was uninvolved lung tissue not adjacent to the tumor. The receptors come from a human donor with non-small cell lung cancer.

The CDR3 DNA is TGTGCCAGTAGTAGACTAGCGGGAACGATCGGGGAGCTGTTTTTT. Translated: CASSRLAGTIGELFF. The chain combines TRBV19 with TRBJ2-2; 11 positions match TRBD2. The CDR3 spans 15 residues. CDR1 and CDR2 from the germline V gene are LNHDA and SQIVND (reference sequence). V shed 4 bases and J 7 bases; nucleotides not matched to a gene: 5.

The V call is TRBV5-6, the J call TRBJ2-5; no definite D call. The V end lost 0 bases, the J end lost 2 bases, and 11 bases lay between the germline ends. The CDR3 totals 15 residues. Germline CDR1 is SGHDT and CDR2 is YYEEEE. CDR3 nucleotide sequence: TGTGCCAGCAGCTTGGCCGACGGACCGCAAGAGACCCAGTACTTC. Protein: CASSLADGPQETQYF.

This clone was recorded only once. The chain couples TRBV19 to TRBJ2-5; 14 nucleotides match TRBD2. CDR1 and CDR2 (germline): LNHDA, SQIVND (reference sequence). The CDR3 has 15 residues. V gave up 6 bases and J gave up 1 base; unmatched junction bases: 1. CDR3 amino acids: CASRGLAGGQETQYF. DNA of the CDR3: TGTGCCAGTAGAGGACTAGCGGGAGGCCAAGAGACCCAGTACTTC.

This clone was recorded a few times. This chain connects TRBV5-6 to TRBJ2-2, with D perhaps TRBD1 or TRBD2 (5 bases each). The length of the CDR3 is 14 residues. Deletions cut 5 bases from V and 5 bases from J, with 13 bases between. Germline lookup yields CDR1 SGHDT and CDR2 YYEEEE. CDR3 residues: CASSMGDGTGELFF. The DNA for the CDR3 is TGTGCCAGCAGTATGGGGGACGGGACCGGGGAGCTGTTTTTT.

This chain joins TRBV29-1 and TRBJ2-5; 7 positions match TRBD2. The CDR3 totals 12 residues. The junction had 0 bases not matched to a gene; V was cut back by 3 bases and J by 2 bases. Germline CDR1 and CDR2: SQVTM and ANQGSEA. CDR3 nucleotide sequence: TGCAGCGTTGAGGGGGGGCAAGAGACCCAGTACTTC. Translated, it gives CSVEGGQETQYF.

The chain joins TRBV7-3 to TRBJ2-2; 14 positions agree with TRBD2. Germline V gene data show CDR1 as SGHTA and CDR2 as FQGTGA. V was clipped by 6 bases and J by 8 bases; unmatched bases: 11. CDR3 length: 17 residues. The CDR3 loop is CASSPGTSGRTRGELFF. CDR3 bases: TGTGCCAGCAGTCCAGGGACTAGCGGGAGAACGAGGGGGGAGCTGTTTTTT. Combining the CDR3 with reference TRBV7-3 and TRBJ2-2 gives the whole variable domain GAGVSQTPSNKVTEKGKYVELRCDPISGHTALYWYRQSLGQGPEFLIYFQGTGAADDSGLPNDRFFAVRPEGSVSTLKIQRTERGDSAVYLCASSPGTSGRTRGELFFGEGSRLTVL.